This entry lists 30 T cell receptor beta chains sequenced from one sample in a study of T cell repertoires in cytomegalovirus infection. Which antigens these TCRs recognize remains unknown. A single record per CDR3 protein comes from TCRdb applying MiXCR to the reads. The sample shows about 500,000 distinct CDR3 sequences, about 33% of them seen only once. The specimen comprised cultured PBMCs, sampled from culture after CMV antigen stimulation. These receptors all come from a human donor in good health (CMV status not recorded). Some clones in this sample may be carry-over from other donors' samples.

J is TRBJ1-5 and V is TRBV28; perhaps TRBD1 as D (5 bases). Trimming took off 6 bases at V and 7 bases at J, with 13 bases between the two ends. From germline, CDR1 is MDHEN and CDR2 SYDVKM. There are 13 residues in the CDR3. In DNA, the CDR3 is TGTGCCAGCAGCTGGGGGTTAGGGCAGCCCCAGCATTTT. This codes for CASSWGLGQPQHF.

The chain uses TRBV20-1 and TRBJ1-1, with a possible D match to TRBD1 (6 bases). V was clipped by 3 bases and J by 2 bases, with 13 bases between them. This CDR3 spans 14 amino acids. CDR1 and CDR2 from the germline V gene are DFQATT and SNEGSKA (reference sequence). The CDR3 region has the DNA TGCAGTGCTAGCGACGGGGGCAGAAACACTGAAGCTTTCTTT. The encoded protein is CSASDGGRNTEAFF.

This chain links TRBV7-9 with TRBJ1-1; D is undetermined. This CDR3 has 15 amino acids. Trimming pared 0 bases from V and 0 bases from J, leaving 8 bases between. The germline CDR1 and CDR2 sequences are SEHNR and FQNEAQ (reference sequence). The CDR3 here is CASSLANGLNTEAFF. CDR3 DNA: TGTGCCAGCAGCTTAGCGAACGGACTGAACACTGAAGCTTTCTTT.

The chain links TRBV6-6 to TRBJ1-1; 7 bases agree with TRBD1. V was clipped by 0 bases and J by 5 bases; unmatched bases: 6. Per germline, CDR1 MNHNY and CDR2 SVGAGI (reference sequence). CDR3 length: 15 residues. CDR3 coding DNA: TGTGCCAGCAGTTACTCGCCAGGGGGATGGACTGAAGCTTTCTTT. Encoded protein: CASSYSPGGWTEAFF.

The J gene is TRBJ2-7, the V gene TRBV7-9; TRBD2 agrees at 13 bases. CDR1 SEHNR and CDR2 FQNEAQ come from the germline V gene (reference sequence). With V trimmed by 4 bases and J by 9 bases, 9 bases remained unmatched. The CDR3 is 15 amino acids. Here the CDR3 reads CASSSLAGGQGLQYV. CDR3 bases: TGTGCCAGCAGCTCACTAGCGGGAGGGCAGGGCCTGCAGTACGTC.

The table lists this clonotype with a few counts. J is TRBJ2-2 and V is TRBV12-3 or TRBV12-4; TRBD2 agrees at 7 bases. V gave up 5 bases and J gave up 4 bases; unmatched junction bases: 10. The CDR3 length is 16 residues. This CDR3 reads CASSVFRDYTTGELFF. For the CDR3, the DNA is TGTGCCAGCAGTGTCTTCCGGGACTACACCACCGGGGAGCTGTTTTTT.

V and J are TRBV29-1 and TRBJ2-7, with TRBD2 matching 9 bases. The germline gives CDR1 SQVTM, CDR2 ANQGSEA. The CDR3 has 13 amino acids. Unmatched junction bases numbered 5, after V lost 5 bases and J lost 3 bases. The CDR3 DNA reads TGCAGCGTTCGACTAGCGGCACACTACGAGCAGTACTTC. It is translated as CSVRLAAHYEQYF.

This clonotype was counted between two and nine times. The chain couples TRBV6-5 to TRBJ2-7, with 8 bases lining up with TRBD2. The V gene end was trimmed by 0 bases and the J gene end by 7 bases; junction bases not matched to a gene: 17. Germline V gene lookup returns CDR1 MNHEY and CDR2 SVGAGI. The CDR3 runs 18 residues. The CDR3: CASSYSSPGGPSLVEQYF. Here the CDR3 DNA reads TGTGCCAGCAGTTACTCGAGTCCGGGAGGGCCCTCATTGGTGGAGCAGTACTTC.

The chain has TRBV12-3 or TRBV12-4 and TRBJ2-2; 9 nucleotides match TRBD1. The CDR3 loop spans 15 amino acids. The trim removed 7 bases at V and 3 bases at J, leaving 6 bases unmatched. The CDR3 loop is CASTPDRGYTGELFF. The CDR3, as DNA: TGTGCCAGCACCCCCGACAGGGGGTACACCGGGGAGCTGTTTTTT.

The CDR3 nucleotides are TGCAGTGCTAGAGAGGAGGCCCCGACAGGGTCTAACCAAGAGACCCAGTACTTC. Amino acid sequence: CSAREEAPTGSNQETQYF. The rearrangement links TRBV20-1 to TRBJ2-5; 7 bases are a match to TRBD1. The germline V gene encodes CDR1 DFQATT and CDR2 SNEGSKA (reference sequence). J gave up 0 bases and V 0 bases, and 13 bases lay outside the gene matches. This CDR3 contains 18 residues.

The V and J genes are TRBV5-1 and TRBJ1-1; the D is unclear. Germline V gene data show CDR1 as SGHRS and CDR2 as YFSETQ. V gave up 4 bases and J gave up 3 bases, with 16 bases separating them. This CDR3 is built from 15 residues. CDR3 region: CASSPDPGRDTEAFF. In nucleotides, the CDR3 is TGCGCCAGCAGCCCAGACCCCGGTCGGGACACTGAAGCTTTCTTT.

This clonotype was seen only a few times. J is TRBJ1-5 and V is TRBV4-1, with D uncertain. Trimming took off 1 base at V and 11 bases at J, with 18 bases between the two ends. The CDR3 spans 15 residues. Germline V gene lookup returns CDR1 MGHRA and CDR2 YSYEKL. CDR3 in amino acids: CASSQAAVGLWAQHF. CDR3 nucleotide sequence: TGCGCCAGCAGCCAAGCGGCGGTGGGGTTGTGGGCCCAGCATTTT.

The V and J genes are TRBV4-3 and TRBJ2-6; D ambiguous. This CDR3 contains 14 residues. Germline lookup yields CDR1 LGHNA and CDR2 YSLEER. V gave up 3 bases and J gave up 5 bases, with 8 bases separating them. The CDR3 is CASSQVLRANVLTF. The CDR3 nucleotides read TGCGCCAGCAGCCAGGTTTTAAGGGCCAACGTCCTGACTTTC.

This clonotype was seen only a few times. The gene calls are TRBV9 and TRBJ2-1; the D gene is possibly TRBD2 (6 bases). V shed 6 bases and J shed 5 bases, with 18 bases lying between them. Germline V lookup: CDR1 SGDLS, CDR2 YYNGEE. The CDR3 extends over 15 amino acids. For the CDR3, the DNA is TGTGCCAGCACCGTTACCCCGGACTATAACAATGAGCAGTTCTTC. This encodes CASTVTPDYNNEQFF.

The chain joins TRBV6-2 or TRBV6-3 to TRBJ1-5; D remains unclear. V lost 8 bases, J lost 3 bases, and 11 bases lay in between. The CDR3 length is 13 residues. The germline gives CDR1 MNHEY, CDR2 SVGEGT. DNA for the CDR3: TGTGCCAGCTATGACGGGCTCAATCAGCCCCAGCATTTT. This translates into CASYDGLNQPQHF.

This clonotype was observed many times. The chain links TRBV7-9 to TRBJ2-1; 8 bases agree with TRBD2. CDR3 size: 16 residues. Germline V gives CDR1 SEHNR, CDR2 FQNEAQ (reference sequence). J lost 8 bases, V lost 5 bases, and 14 bases had no gene match. DNA of the CDR3: TGTGCCAGCAGCCCAACACGGGAGGGCCTTAGCGATGAGCAGTTCTTC. This translates into CASSPTREGLSDEQFF.

This clonotype was seen more than once but under ten times. This rearrangement joins TRBV28 to TRBJ2-1; 12 nucleotides line up with TRBD1. The CDR3 is made up of 19 amino acids. Germline CDR1 reads MDHEN; CDR2 reads SYDVKM. Trimming removed 10 bases from V and 5 bases from J; junction bases left unmatched: 21. Here the CDR3 DNA reads TGTGCCATCGAATCCGGGACAGGGGGCGAGGGGCTTCGAAACAATGAGCAGTTCTTC. Its protein is CAIESGTGGEGLRNNEQFF.

This clonotype was counted many times. V usage is TRBV7-2 and J usage is TRBJ2-3, with 9 bases fitting TRBD2. With V trimmed by 1 base and J by 13 bases, 9 bases remained unmatched. Germline-derived CDR1 and CDR2 are SGHTA and FQGNSA. The CDR3 is made up of 14 amino acids. The CDR3 is CASSLVASGVYEYF. CDR3 nucleotide sequence: TGTGCCAGCAGCTTAGTGGCTAGCGGGGTGTATGAGTATTTT.

Many counts were recorded for this clonotype. The chain links TRBV7-8 to TRBJ1-1; 7 positions agree with TRBD1. The CDR3 spans 15 residues. CDR1 SGHVS and CDR2 FQNEAQ come from the germline V gene. V dropped 2 bases and J dropped 2; count of bases not matched to a gene: 5. CDR3 protein: CASSLSGQANTEAFF. In nucleotides, the CDR3 is TGTGCCAGCAGCTTAAGCGGACAGGCTAACACTGAAGCTTTCTTT. The whole variable domain, remainder taken from reference TRBV7-8 and TRBJ1-1, is GAGVSQSPRYKVAKRGQDVALRCDPISGHVSLFWYQQALGQGPEFLTYFQNEAQLDKSGLPSDRFFAERPEGSVSTLKIQRTQQEDSAVYLCASSLSGQANTEAFFGQGTRLTVV.

As for this clonotype: An end of the junction does not agree with germline; a read error may underlie this. V is TRBV6-1 and J is TRBJ2-6; a weak D match, TRBD1 (5 bases). The CDR3 is 15 amino acids. The germline V gene has CDR1 MNHNS and CDR2 SASEGT. The CDR3 is CASSSAESGANDLTF. For the CDR3, the DNA is TGTGCCAGCAGTTCTGCGGAATCTGGGGCCAACGACCTGACTTTC.

The V and J genes are TRBV3-1 and TRBJ2-4; TRBD1 is a possible D gene (7 bases). CDR3 length equals 16 residues. The germline CDR1 and CDR2 sequences are LGHDT and YNNKEL (reference sequence). V was trimmed by 6 bases and J by 1 base, leaving 16 bases between them. CDR3 nucleotide sequence: TGTGCCAGCAGTAACAGGGGAGGCACGGCCAAAAACATTCAGTACTTC. As protein: CASSNRGGTAKNIQYF.

This clonotype was seen a few times. The chain is built from TRBV10-3 and TRBJ2-5, with D possibly being TRBD1 (5 bases). Trimming stripped 3 bases from V and 0 bases from J, with 8 bases between. Germline values: CDR1 ENHRY, CDR2 SYGVKD. The CDR3 contains 14 residues. DNA for the CDR3: TGTGCCATCAGTGAATTCAGGGACCAAGAGACCCAGTACTTC. Translating it yields CAISEFRDQETQYF.

The rearrangement joins TRBV2 to TRBJ2-7; 10 bases match TRBD2. The V segment lost 8 bases and the J segment 4 bases; nucleotides outside the gene matches: 11. The CDR3 sequence is 15 residues long. Germline lookup yields CDR1 SNHLY and CDR2 FYNNEI. The CDR3 protein is CASLFLAGARYEQYF. The CDR3 bases are TGTGCCAGCTTGTTTCTAGCGGGAGCTAGGTACGAGCAGTACTTC. The full variable domain, in which reference TRBV2 and TRBJ2-7 provide the parts outside the CDR3, is EPEVTQTPSHQVTQMGQEVILRCVPISNHLYFYWYRQILGQKVEFLVSFYNNEISEKSEIFDDQFSVERPDGSNFTLKIRSTKLEDSAMYFCASLFLAGARYEQYFGPGTRLTVT.

This chain joins TRBV7-8 and TRBJ2-3; unclear D gene. The CDR3 is 16 amino acids. V lost 0 bases to trimming and J lost 0 bases, with 10 bases between them. CDR1 and CDR2 (germline): SGHVS, FQNEAQ. The CDR3 region has the DNA TGTGCCAGCAGCTTAGCGCAGTTCATGAGCACAGATACGCAGTATTTT. Its translation: CASSLAQFMSTDTQYF.

The chain recombines TRBV2 with TRBJ1-5, with D possibly TRBD1 on 6 matching bases. CDR1 SNHLY and CDR2 FYNNEI come from the germline V gene. The V end was cut by 4 bases, the J end by 5 bases, with 12 bases between. There are 14 residues in the CDR3. The CDR3 loop reads CASSGGAHYQPQHF. The DNA of the CDR3 is TGTGCCAGCAGTGGGGGGGCACATTATCAGCCCCAGCATTTT.

This clonotype showed up just a few times. The V call is TRBV7-2, the J call TRBJ2-1; TRBD2 matches 9 bases. This CDR3 is built from 16 residues. Germline CDR1 is SGHTA and CDR2 is FQGNSA. V trimming: 3 bases; J trimming: 8 bases; junction bases outside the gene matches: 11. DNA for the CDR3: TGTGCCAGCAGCTTGATTATTAGCGGGAGAGGGTATGAGCAGTTCTTC. Amino acids: CASSLIISGRGYEQFF.

The table lists this clonotype with many counts. The genes are TRBV7-2 and TRBJ2-7; 9 nucleotides agree with TRBD1. V dropped 7 bases and J dropped 5; count of bases not matched to a gene: 6. Germline V gene sequence: CDR1 SGHTA, CDR2 FQGNSA. The length of the CDR3 is 13 residues. Here the CDR3 reads CASNTGGPDEQYF. As DNA, the CDR3 is TGTGCCAGCAACACAGGGGGCCCCGACGAGCAGTACTTC.

This clonotype turned up a few times. This sequence joins TRBV12-3 or TRBV12-4 and TRBJ1-2; TRBD1 is a possible D gene (5 bases). Trimming shortened V by 3 bases and J by 8 bases, and 10 bases separated the two germline ends. The CDR3 is made up of 12 amino acids. CDR3 protein: CASSLGLGGYTF. In DNA form, the CDR3 reads TGTGCCAGCAGTTTGGGACTCGGGGGCTACACCTTC.

The V call is TRBV2, the J call TRBJ2-1; TRBD2 aligns across 7 bases. Germline trimming cut 6 bases from V and 4 bases from J; bases unmatched to any gene: 9. Germline assignment: CDR1 SNHLY and CDR2 FYNNEI. The CDR3 length is 15 residues. CDR3 DNA: TGTGCCAGCAGACCTACGCTAGCGGCTTACAATGAGCAGTTCTTC. Translating it yields CASRPTLAAYNEQFF.

There are a few counts of this clonotype. The chain joins TRBV24-1 to TRBJ2-5; maybe TRBD1 (5 bases). This CDR3 is built from 15 residues. Trimming pared 4 bases from V and 1 base from J, leaving 12 bases between. Germline loops: CDR1 KGHDR, CDR2 SFDVKD. The CDR3: CATSETGQGQETQYF. The CDR3 nucleotides read TGTGCCACCAGTGAGACCGGACAAGGCCAAGAGACCCAGTACTTC.